Sequencing of this T cell receptor beta chain was carried out in a study of blood T cells in healthy people across ages. Primed by a sample-barcoded 5' primer and a J-beta primer mix, a second PCR proceeded for about 7 to 12 cycles. TCRdb used MiXCR to reprocess the 5' RACE reads, holding one entry per CDR3 protein. Of about 1,400,000 distinct CDR3 sequences in the sample, roughly 64% were seen once. After removal of 0 bases from V and 1 base from J, the junction contained 2 bases not matched to a gene. The CDR3 totals 17 residues. CDR1 and CDR2 (germline): LGHDT, YNNKEL (reference sequence). The V gene is TRBV3-1, the J gene TRBJ2-5; 13 nucleotides match TRBD2. This clonotype was obtained from a man aged 18-30 years in good health. Sequenced material: blood. Here the CDR3 DNA reads TGTGCCAGCAGCCAAGAACGACTAGCGGGGGGCCAAGAGACCCAGTACTTC. Protein product: CASSQERLAGGQETQYF.